This T cell receptor beta chain comes out of a study of blood T cell repertoires in COVID-19. Study-level background: The analysed material was cDNA or gDNA that came from T cells, B-cell-depleted T cells, or PBMCs.

As processed by the authors: Amplification with reference gene primers provided the estimates of nucleated cell counts. Clones were read by immunoSEQ multiplex PCR, and TCRdb kept only the in-frame ones, dropping some. V and J calls and clone size are those listed in that table; D and trimming were worked out from the DNA. The sample comprises 200,000 or so clones, approximately 90% of which are singletons, and 18% rests with the top ten. The CDR3 totals 14 residues. CDR1 is SNHLY, CDR2 FYNNEI, per germline. V lost 10 bases to trimming and J lost 3 bases; unmatched junction nucleotides: 9. The sequenced sample was peripheral blood. This chain uses TRBV2 with TRBJ2-3, with 8 bases fitting TRBD2. This TCR came from a man aged 50-59 years with COVID-19, enrolled during active disease. This CDR3 reads CATPGGVSTDTQYF. The CDR3 nucleotides are TGTGCCACCCCCGGGGGGGTGTCGACAGATACGCAGTATTTT. Together with reference TRBV2 and TRBJ2-3, the CDR3 gives the full variable domain: EPEVTQTPSHQVTQMGQEVILRCVPISNHLYFYWYRQILGQKVEFLVSFYNNEISEKSEIFDDQFSVERPDGSNFTLKIRSTKLEDSAMYFCATPGGVSTDTQYFGPGTRLTVL.